The 30 T cell receptor beta chains reported below all come from one sample, sequenced in a study of T cell responses to AZD1222 COVID-19 vaccine. Clones were sequenced by immunoSEQ multiplex PCR, and TCRdb holds only the in-frame ones, with some missing. The top ten clones hold 3.5% to 4.5% of a sample with 90,000 to 150,000 clones, around 87% of them seen once. Sample: peripheral blood, taken on day 0 of AZD1222 vaccination. Every receptor here comes from an adult in good health.

The chain uses TRBV6-1 and TRBJ2-1; D is possibly TRBD1 (5 bases). The germline gives CDR1 MNHNS, CDR2 SASEGT. The CDR3 is 15 residues long. V shed 0 bases and J shed 2 bases, with 8 bases lying between them. The CDR3 DNA reads as TGTGCCAGCAGTGAAGCAGGGGCACCCTACAATGAGCAGTTCTTC. Amino acid sequence: CASSEAGAPYNEQFF.

The chain carries TRBV10-3 and TRBJ1-1; D is ambiguous. This CDR3 spans 15 amino acids. Germline V CDR1 and CDR2: ENHRY, SYGVKD. V gave up 6 bases and J gave up 0 bases, with 14 bases separating them. The CDR3 loop reads CAISPLGGLNTEAFF. The CDR3 DNA reads TGTGCCATCAGCCCCCTCGGAGGGCTGAACACTGAAGCTTTCTTT.

This clone was seen only once. The chain links TRBV7-2 to TRBJ2-2; D gene uncertain. V was pared by 2 bases and J by 6 bases, with 10 bases between. There are 14 residues in the CDR3. Germline values: CDR1 SGHTA, CDR2 FQGNSA. CDR3 sequence reads: CASSLFRAPGELFF. CDR3 DNA sequence: TGTGCCAGCAGCTTATTCCGTGCGCCCGGGGAGCTGTTTTTT.

J is TRBJ2-1 and V is TRBV7-6, with TRBD2 matching 10 bases. V shed 3 bases and J 0 bases; nucleotides not matched to a gene: 5. The CDR3 is made up of 17 amino acids. The germline CDR1 and CDR2 sequences are SGHVS and FNYEAQ. CDR3: CASSFPSGGNSYNEQFF. The CDR3 region has the DNA TGTGCCAGCAGCTTCCCTAGCGGGGGCAACTCCTACAATGAGCAGTTCTTC.

This chain connects TRBV13 to TRBJ1-2; D is perhaps TRBD1 (6 bases). This CDR3 spans 12 amino acids. The V and J ends lost 6 bases and 6 bases respectively, with 11 bases between them. Germline CDR1 and CDR2: PRHDT and FYEKMQ (reference sequence). The CDR3 region has the DNA TGTGCCAGCAGACGGCAGGGGAATGGCTACACCTTC. Its translation is CASRRQGNGYTF.

The chain recombines TRBV2 with TRBJ2-3; D call uncertain. The CDR3 is 15 residues long. V was pared by 4 bases and J by 0 bases, with 11 bases between. Germline V lookup: CDR1 SNHLY, CDR2 FYNNEI. CDR3 region: CASSVDIASTDTQYF. The CDR3 bases are TGTGCCAGCAGTGTCGACATCGCTAGCACAGATACGCAGTATTTT. Looking up the rest from reference TRBV2 and TRBJ2-3 gives the full variable domain: EPEVTQTPSHQVTQMGQEVILRCVPISNHLYFYWYRQILGQKVEFLVSFYNNEISEKSEIFDDQFSVERPDGSNFTLKIRSTKLEDSAMYFCASSVDIASTDTQYFGPGTRLTVL.

V gene TRBV11-3 combines with J gene TRBJ2-1; 13 bases fit TRBD2. The CDR3 contains 16 residues. V was pared by 5 bases and J by 7 bases, with 8 bases of the junction left unmatched. Germline V lookup: CDR1 SGHNT, CDR2 YENEEA. The CDR3 DNA reads as TGTGCCAGCAGCAACGAAGGGACTAGCGGGGTAAATGAGCAGTTCTTC. Protein sequence: CASSNEGTSGVNEQFF.

The rearrangement joins TRBV18 to TRBJ1-5; no definite D call. Germline V CDR1 and CDR2: KGHSH, LQKENI. CDR3 length: 14 amino acids. Trimming removed 6 bases at V and 6 bases at J, with 15 bases between. The CDR3 DNA reads TGTGCCAGCTCCGCGGACGGGATAGGTCAGCCCCAGCATTTT. Its protein product is CASSADGIGQPQHF.

CDR3 loop: CASSLSGGESETQYF. The CDR3, as DNA: TGTGCCAGCAGTTTAAGTGGGGGGGAATCGGAGACCCAGTACTTC. V and J are TRBV27 and TRBJ2-5, with 7 nucleotides matching TRBD2. The germline gives CDR1 MNHEY, CDR2 SMNVEV (reference sequence). This CDR3 has 15 amino acids. V trimming: 2 bases; J trimming: 5 bases; junction bases outside the gene matches: 8.

This clone occurred once. The chain has TRBV5-1 and TRBJ1-1; D uncertain. Germline assignment: CDR1 SGHRS and CDR2 YFSETQ. This CDR3 has 15 amino acids. V shed 0 bases and J shed 1 base, with 10 bases lying between them. CDR3 nucleotides: TGCGCCAGCAGCTTGGACGCGAACAGGAACACTGAAGCTTTCTTT. It encodes CASSLDANRNTEAFF.

This clone was detected only once. The rearrangement joins TRBV19 to TRBJ1-4; TRBD1 matches at 7 bases. The CDR3 extends over 14 amino acids. Germline V gene sequence: CDR1 LNHDA, CDR2 SQIVND (reference sequence). The V gene end was trimmed by 4 bases and the J gene end by 7 bases; junction bases not matched to a gene: 6. CDR3 protein: CASSRGTVGEKLFF. The CDR3 bases are TGTGCCAGTAGTAGGGGGACAGTGGGTGAAAAACTGTTTTTT.

The J gene is TRBJ1-5, the V gene TRBV19; a possible D gene is TRBD1 (5 bases). The V gene lost 5 bases and the J gene lost 6 bases, with 17 bases spanning the gap. Germline V gene data show CDR1 as LNHDA and CDR2 as SQIVND (reference sequence). The CDR3 contains 15 residues. The CDR3 sequence: CASSRGAAGGQPQHF. CDR3 bases: TGTGCCAGTAGTCGCGGGGCGGCTGGAGGTCAGCCCCAGCATTTT. Supplemented by reference TRBV19 and TRBJ1-5, the full variable domain reads DGGITQSPKYLFRKEGQNVTLSCEQNLNHDAMYWYRQDPGQGLRLIYYSQIVNDFQKGDIAEGYSVSREKKESFPLTVTSAQKNPTAFYLCASSRGAAGGQPQHFGDGTRLSIL.

J is TRBJ2-2 and V is TRBV3-1 (or the pseudogene TRBV3-2), with D possibly TRBD2 on 5 matching bases. Trimming took off 1 base at V and 13 bases at J, with 13 bases between the two ends. CDR3 length: 13 amino acids. The germline gives CDR1 LGHDT, CDR2 YNNKEL (reference sequence). The CDR3 nucleotides read TGTGCCAGCAGCCAAGGGGCACCCGCGGGGCTGTTTTTT. It codes for CASSQGAPAGLFF.

V and J are TRBV7-6 and TRBJ1-6, with D tentatively TRBD1 (6 bases). Looked up from germline, CDR1 is SGHVS and CDR2 is FNYEAQ. This CDR3 has 14 amino acids. Trimming shortened V by 5 bases and J by 8 bases, and 13 bases separated the two germline ends. DNA for the CDR3: TGTGCCAGCAGCGTCCGGGACACCGATTCACCCCTCCACTTT. It codes for CASSVRDTDSPLHF.

The chain has TRBV18 and TRBJ2-1; 8 nucleotides agree with TRBD1. Looked up from germline, CDR1 is KGHSH and CDR2 is LQKENI. The length of the CDR3 is 14 residues. The V segment lost 1 base and the J segment 10 bases; nucleotides outside the gene matches: 6. DNA for the CDR3: TGTGCCAGCTCACCACGCCGGACAGGGAGCGAGCAGTTCTTC. Its translation is CASSPRRTGSEQFF.

This sequence joins TRBV14 and TRBJ2-2; 11 positions agree with TRBD1. The V gene's germline CDR1 is SGHDN and CDR2 FVKESK. J lost 6 bases, V lost 0 bases, and 6 bases had no gene match. The CDR3 totals 17 residues. The CDR3 here is CASSQDLLGQGAGELFF. DNA of the CDR3: TGTGCCAGCAGCCAAGATCTGTTGGGACAGGGGGCCGGGGAGCTGTTTTTT. The full variable domain, completed using reference TRBV14 and TRBJ2-2, is EAGVTQFPSHSVIEKGQTVTLRCDPISGHDNLYWYRRVMGKEIKFLLHFVKESKQDESGMPNNRFLAERTGGTYSTLKVQPAELEDSGVYFCASSQDLLGQGAGELFFGEGSRLTVL.

The chain carries TRBV6-4 and TRBJ1-2; no firm D call. Trimming pared 5 bases from V and 0 bases from J, leaving 10 bases between. Germline V lookup: CDR1 MRHNA, CDR2 SNTAGT. The CDR3 sequence is 14 residues long. The CDR3 DNA sequence: TGTGCCAGCAGTCCAGGACCAGCTAACTATGGCTACACCTTC. This codes for CASSPGPANYGYTF.

The CDR3 protein is CASSIVPVNYGYTF. The DNA of the CDR3 is TGTGCCAGTAGTATTGTCCCAGTTAACTATGGCTACACCTTC. J is TRBJ1-2 and V is TRBV19; the D is unclear. V lost 3 bases and J lost 1, with 9 bases in between. The CDR3 runs 14 residues. CDR1 is LNHDA, CDR2 SQIVND, per germline (reference sequence).

The chain couples TRBV9 to TRBJ2-3, with TRBD2 identical over 13 bases. The junction had 12 bases not matched to a gene; V was cut back by 4 bases and J by 4 bases. CDR1 is SGDLS and CDR2 is YYNGEE in the germline V gene. The CDR3 spans 18 residues. The CDR3 nucleotides read TGTGCCAGCAGCCCCATCCGACCGGGACTAGCGGGGCCAGATACGCAGTATTTT. Protein product: CASSPIRPGLAGPDTQYF.

This chain links TRBV10-2 with TRBJ1-6, with a possible D match to TRBD1 (6 bases). Trimming stripped 6 bases from V and 0 bases from J, with 18 bases between. From germline, CDR1 is WSHSY and CDR2 SAAADI. The CDR3 runs to 18 residues. CDR3 sequence (DNA): TGCGCCAGCAGAAAGTTCGGGGGGCGATTCTCCTATAATTCACCCCTCCACTTT. It specifies CASRKFGGRFSYNSPLHF.

The chain combines TRBV7-3 with TRBJ1-1, with D hard to call. The CDR3 has 14 amino acids. In germline, CDR1 is SGHTA, CDR2 FQGTGA. V lost 5 bases and J lost 5, with 15 bases in between. The CDR3: CASSPLGRRTEAFF. CDR3 in DNA: TGTGCCAGCAGCCCACTCGGGAGGAGGACTGAAGCTTTCTTT. Based on the CDR3 plus reference TRBV7-3 and TRBJ1-1, the full variable domain is GAGVSQTPSNKVTEKGKYVELRCDPISGHTALYWYRQSLGQGPEFLIYFQGTGAADDSGLPNDRFFAVRPEGSVSTLKIQRTERGDSAVYLCASSPLGRRTEAFFGQGTRLTVV.

The rearrangement links TRBV12-3 or TRBV12-4 to TRBJ2-5; D uncertain. The CDR3 length is 13 residues. Trimming pared 2 bases from V and 2 bases from J, leaving 6 bases between. This CDR3 reads CASSLWVQETQYF. CDR3 nucleotides: TGTGCCAGCAGTTTATGGGTACAAGAGACCCAGTACTTC.

The V call is TRBV2, the J call TRBJ2-5, with a possible D match to TRBD1 (6 bases). Germline CDR1 reads SNHLY; CDR2 reads FYNNEI. The CDR3 totals 18 residues. V lost 2 bases to trimming and J lost 2 bases, with 21 bases between them. The CDR3 spells CASSERQVAPRIQETQYF. The DNA for the CDR3 is TGTGCCAGCAGTGAAAGACAGGTGGCCCCCCGAATACAAGAGACCCAGTACTTC.

The chain is built from TRBV2 and TRBJ2-7, with 8 bases aligning to TRBD2. Germline V gene lookup returns CDR1 SNHLY and CDR2 FYNNEI. The V segment lost 5 bases and the J segment 0 bases; nucleotides outside the gene matches: 9. This CDR3 comprises 16 residues. The CDR3 nucleotides are TGTGCCAGCAGTATTCCGGGAGGGCGTAGCTCCTACGAGCAGTACTTC. It is translated as CASSIPGGRSSYEQYF.

This rearrangement joins TRBV18 to TRBJ2-3, with D perhaps matching TRBD1 or TRBD2 (6 bases each). The CDR3 is 16 amino acids. Trimming removed 1 base at V and 2 bases at J, with 13 bases between. CDR1 KGHSH and CDR2 LQKENI come from the germline V gene. Here the CDR3 DNA reads TGTGCCAGCTCACCACTACGGGGGCGGCACACAGATACGCAGTATTTT. Translation gives CASSPLRGRHTDTQYF.

The gene calls are TRBV5-4 and TRBJ1-6; D gene ambiguous. Trimming took off 0 bases at V and 9 bases at J, with 13 bases between the two ends. This CDR3 spans 15 amino acids. CDR1 and CDR2 from the germline V gene are SGHNT and YYREEE (reference sequence). CDR3 residues: CASSLALQFGSPLHF. The CDR3, as DNA: TGTGCCAGCAGCTTGGCTCTACAGTTTGGTTCACCCCTCCACTTT.

The V and J genes are TRBV15 and TRBJ1-1, with D perhaps matching TRBD1 (6 bases). Germline CDR1 reads LNHNV; CDR2 reads YYDKDF (reference sequence). CDR3 length: 15 amino acids. Trimming pared 5 bases from V and 5 bases from J, leaving 18 bases between. For the CDR3, the DNA is TGTGCCACCAGCGGGGCCCATCTTGACAGGACTGAAGCTTTCTTT. It codes for CATSGAHLDRTEAFF.

The chain joins TRBV7-3 to TRBJ1-5, with unresolved D. From germline, CDR1 is SGHTA and CDR2 FQGTGA. The V and J ends lost 2 bases and 4 bases respectively, with 6 bases between them. This CDR3 has 13 residues. In DNA, the CDR3 is TGTGCCAGCAGCTTAGAGTGGAATCAGCCCCAGCATTTT. Encoded protein: CASSLEWNQPQHF.

The CDR3 nucleotides read TGTGCCAGCAGCCTGGGGACTAGCGGTGATGAGCAGTTCTTC. This sequence encodes CASSLGTSGDEQFF. This chain links TRBV14 with TRBJ2-1; 11 bases map to TRBD2. Germline V gene sequence: CDR1 SGHDN, CDR2 FVKESK. V was pared by 4 bases and J by 8 bases, with 4 bases of the junction left unmatched. The CDR3 totals 14 residues.

This sequence joins TRBV7-6 and TRBJ2-5; D perhaps matches TRBD1 (6 bases). The V end lost 1 base, the J end lost 2 bases, and 8 bases lay between the germline ends. This CDR3 has 14 residues. Germline V lookup: CDR1 SGHVS, CDR2 FNYEAQ. Here the CDR3 DNA reads TGTGCCAGCAGCTTAGAGGGGGAACAAGAGACCCAGTACTTC. It is translated as CASSLEGEQETQYF. The whole variable domain, filled in from reference TRBV7-6 and TRBJ2-5, reads GAGVSQSPRYKVTKRGQDVALRCDPISGHVSLYWYRQALGQGPEFLTYFNYEAQQDKSGLPNDRFSAERPEGSISTLTIQRTEQRDSAMYRCASSLEGEQETQYFGPGTRLLVL.